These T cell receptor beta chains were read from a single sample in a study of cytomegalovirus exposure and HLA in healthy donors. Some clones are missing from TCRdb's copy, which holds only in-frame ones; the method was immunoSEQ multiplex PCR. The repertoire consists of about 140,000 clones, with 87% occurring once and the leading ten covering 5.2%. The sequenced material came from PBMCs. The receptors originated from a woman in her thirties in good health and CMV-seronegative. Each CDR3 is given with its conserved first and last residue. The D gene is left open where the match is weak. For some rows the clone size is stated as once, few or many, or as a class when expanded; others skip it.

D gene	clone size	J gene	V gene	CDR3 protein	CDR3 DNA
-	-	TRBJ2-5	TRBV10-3	CAISEWHGRVTQETQYF	TGTGCCATCAGTGAGTGGCATGGGCGGGTGACCCAAGAGACCCAGTACTTC
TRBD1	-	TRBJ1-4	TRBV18	CASSPSGQGLTNEKLFF	TGTGCCAGCTCACCTTCTGGACAGGGCCTAACTAATGAAAAACTGTTTTTT
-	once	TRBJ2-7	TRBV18	CASSPAGWDYEQYF	TGTGCCAGCTCACCGGCGGGATGGGACTACGAGCAGTACTTC
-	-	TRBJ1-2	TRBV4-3	CASSQDRAKTGIGGYTF	TGCGCCAGCAGCCAAGATCGGGCGAAAACAGGGATTGGAGGCTACACCTTC
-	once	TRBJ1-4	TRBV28	CASSLRSTNEKLFF	TGTGCCAGCAGTCTCAGGTCAACTAATGAAAAACTGTTTTTT
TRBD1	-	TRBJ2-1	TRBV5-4	CASSFRQGGNNEQFF	TGTGCCAGCAGCTTCCGACAGGGGGGTAACAATGAGCAGTTCTTC
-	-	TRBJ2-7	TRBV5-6	CASSLGGVTYEQYF	TGTGCCAGCAGCTTGGGGGGGGTGACCTACGAGCAGTACTTC
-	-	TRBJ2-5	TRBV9	CASSADRGAQETQYF	TGTGCCAGCAGCGCCGACCGGGGGGCGCAAGAGACCCAGTACTTC
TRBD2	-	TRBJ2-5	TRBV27	CASSLSLAEETQYF	TGTGCCAGCAGTTTATCCCTAGCGGAAGAGACCCAGTACTTC
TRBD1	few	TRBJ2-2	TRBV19	CASSIQGAGNTGELFF	TGTGCCAGTAGTATACAGGGGGCAGGGAACACCGGGGAGCTGTTTTTT
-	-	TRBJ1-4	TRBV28	CASTLMGEKLFF	TGTGCCAGCACCCTAATGGGCGAAAAACTGTTTTTT
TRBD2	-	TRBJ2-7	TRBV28	CASSRTSGNNEQYF	TGTGCCAGCAGTCGGACTAGCGGGAACAACGAGCAGTACTTC
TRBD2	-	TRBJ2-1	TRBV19	CASSTGLAGTYNEQFF	TGTGCCAGTAGTACCGGACTAGCAGGCACCTACAATGAGCAGTTCTTC
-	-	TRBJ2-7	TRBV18	CASSPPSYEQYF	TGTGCCAGCTCACCACCCAGTTACGAGCAGTACTTC
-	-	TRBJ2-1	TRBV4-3	CASRLAGDLYNEQFF	TGCGCCAGCAGACTGGCAGGGGATCTCTACAATGAGCAGTTCTTC
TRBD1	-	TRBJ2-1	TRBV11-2	CASSFGTGGRRFGSTEQFF	TGTGCCAGCAGCTTTGGGACAGGGGGCCGACGATTCGGTTCCACTGAGCAGTTCTTC
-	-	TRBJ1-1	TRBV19	CASTPLSGYNTEAFF	TGTGCCAGTACCCCGCTGAGCGGGTATAACACTGAAGCTTTCTTT
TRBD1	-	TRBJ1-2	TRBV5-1	CASSSGQTYGYTF	TGCGCCAGCAGCTCGGGACAGACCTATGGCTACACCTTC
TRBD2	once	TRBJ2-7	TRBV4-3	CASSQDLGGTSPHEQYF	TGCGCCAGCAGCCAAGATCTTGGGGGGACTAGCCCCCACGAGCAGTACTTC
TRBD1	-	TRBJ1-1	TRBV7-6	CASSPGQGLETLEAFF	TGTGCCAGCAGCCCTGGACAGGGGCTTGAAACTCTTGAAGCTTTCTTT
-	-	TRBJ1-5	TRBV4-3	CASSQEQGVGQPQHF	TGCGCCAGCAGCCAAGAACAGGGCGTCGGTCAGCCCCAGCATTTT
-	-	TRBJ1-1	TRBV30	CAWSVLGGTEAFF	TGTGCCTGGAGTGTACTAGGGGGCACTGAAGCTTTCTTT
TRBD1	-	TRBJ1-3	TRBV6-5	CASSSADTGAGNTIYF	TGTGCCAGCAGTTCCGCGGACACAGGGGCTGGAAACACCATATATTTT
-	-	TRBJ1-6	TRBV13	CASSFGGPGSPLHF	TGTGCCAGCAGCTTCGGGGGGCCGGGTTCACCCCTCCACTTT
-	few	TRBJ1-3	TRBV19	CASSYPDSGNTIYF	TGTGCCAGTAGTTACCCAGACTCTGGAAACACCATATATTTT
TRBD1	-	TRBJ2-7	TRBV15	CATSRPGGKREQYF	TGTGCCACCAGCAGGCCAGGGGGCAAAAGGGAGCAGTACTTC
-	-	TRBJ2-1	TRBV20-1	CSADRGNEQFF	TGCAGTGCTGACCGCGGGAATGAGCAGTTCTTC
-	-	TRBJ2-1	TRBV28	CASSLDTFGAEQFF	TGTGCCAGCAGTTTAGATACTTTTGGGGCTGAGCAGTTCTTC
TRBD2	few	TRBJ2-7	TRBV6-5	CASGGAGTPYEQYF	TGTGCCAGTGGGGGAGCGGGAACCCCCTACGAGCAGTACTTC
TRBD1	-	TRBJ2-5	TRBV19	CASSIASRGETQYF	TGTGCCAGTAGTATAGCGTCCAGGGGGGAGACCCAGTACTTC
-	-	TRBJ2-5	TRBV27	CASSSRGRETQYF	TGTGCCAGCAGTTCAAGGGGCCGAGAGACCCAGTACTTC
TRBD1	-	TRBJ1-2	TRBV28	CASSAGQGHGYTF	TGTGCCAGCAGTGCCGGACAGGGCCATGGCTACACCTTC
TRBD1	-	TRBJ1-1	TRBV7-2	CASSLDRGNTEAFF	TGTGCCAGCAGCCTTGACAGGGGGAACACTGAAGCTTTCTTT
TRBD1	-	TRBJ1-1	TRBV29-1	CSVSGQMNTEAFF	TGCAGCGTGTCGGGACAGATGAACACTGAAGCTTTCTTT
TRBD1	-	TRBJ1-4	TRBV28	CASQLGGWGEKLFF	TGTGCCAGCCAACTAGGGGGCTGGGGTGAAAAACTGTTTTTT
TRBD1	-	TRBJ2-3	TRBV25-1	CASSETDRATDTQYF	TGTGCCAGCAGTGAAACCGACAGGGCCACAGATACGCAGTATTTT
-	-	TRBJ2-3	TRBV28	CASATGISSTDTQYF	TGTGCCAGCGCAACCGGGATCTCTAGCACAGATACGCAGTATTTT
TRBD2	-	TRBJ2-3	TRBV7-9	CASSLPSAGGNTDTQYF	TGTGCCAGCAGCCTCCCATCAGCGGGGGGGAACACAGATACGCAGTATTTT
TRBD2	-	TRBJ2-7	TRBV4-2	CASSQVAGLAFNPSYEQYF	TGTGCCAGCAGCCAAGTGGCGGGACTAGCTTTCAACCCCTCCTACGAGCAGTACTTC
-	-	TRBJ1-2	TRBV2	CASRGGNYGYTF	TGTGCCAGCAGAGGAGGCAACTATGGCTACACCTTC
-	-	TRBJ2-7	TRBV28	CASSFRHGPYEQYF	TGTGCCAGCAGTTTTAGACACGGTCCCTACGAGCAGTACTTC
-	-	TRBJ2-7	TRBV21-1	CASSTGTGRASYEQYF	TGTGCCAGCAGCACCGGGACAGGGAGAGCGTCCTACGAGCAGTACTTC
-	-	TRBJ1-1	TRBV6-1	CASSEAGGAIEAFF	TGTGCCAGCAGTGAAGCGGGGGGGGCTATTGAAGCTTTCTTT
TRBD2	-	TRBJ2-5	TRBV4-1	CASSQDNVFVSGGRETQYF	TGCGCCAGCAGCCAAGACAATGTCTTTGTTAGCGGGGGGCGAGAGACCCAGTACTTC
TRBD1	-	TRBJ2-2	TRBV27	CASSRRQGANTGELFF	TGTGCCAGCAGTCGACGACAGGGGGCGAACACCGGGGAGCTGTTTTTT
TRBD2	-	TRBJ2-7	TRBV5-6	CASSSGLAGWAEQYF	TGTGCCAGCAGCTCTGGACTAGCGGGTTGGGCCGAGCAGTACTTC
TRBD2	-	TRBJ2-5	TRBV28	CASQGGDQETQYF	TGTGCCAGCCAGGGAGGGGATCAAGAGACCCAGTACTTC
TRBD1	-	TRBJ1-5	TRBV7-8	CASSIDRGPGQPQHF	TGTGCCAGCAGCATAGACAGGGGGCCAGGGCAGCCCCAGCATTTT
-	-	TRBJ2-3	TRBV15	CATSRRADTQYF	TGTGCCACCAGCCGCCGGGCAGATACGCAGTATTTT
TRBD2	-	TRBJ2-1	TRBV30	CSLAGSNEQFF	TGTTCCCTAGCGGGGTCCAATGAGCAGTTCTTC
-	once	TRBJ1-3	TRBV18	CASSFSTVDSGNTIYF	TGTGCCAGCTCCTTCTCGACAGTGGACTCTGGAAACACCATATATTTT
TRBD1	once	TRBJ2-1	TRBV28	CASSSDRGWYNEQFF	TGTGCCAGCAGTTCTGACAGGGGATGGTACAATGAGCAGTTCTTC
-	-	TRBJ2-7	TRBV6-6	CASSYPEASYEQYF	TGTGCCAGCAGTTACCCGGAGGCCAGTTACGAGCAGTACTTC
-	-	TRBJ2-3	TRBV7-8	CASSRSGYADTQYF	TGTGCCAGCAGTCGGTCAGGGTACGCAGATACGCAGTATTTT
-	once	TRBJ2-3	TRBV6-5	CASSYLGRQEDTQYF	TGTGCCAGCAGTTACTTAGGTAGACAGGAAGATACGCAGTATTTT
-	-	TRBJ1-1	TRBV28	CASSLMVGTGTKEAFF	TGTGCCAGCAGTTTGATGGTGGGTACTGGGACAAAAGAAGCTTTCTTT
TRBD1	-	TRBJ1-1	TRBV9	CASSSENRGTEAFF	TGTGCCAGCAGCTCCGAGAACAGGGGGACTGAAGCTTTCTTT
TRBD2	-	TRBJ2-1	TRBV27	CASGPRGGYNEQFF	TGTGCCAGCGGCCCGCGGGGGGGTTACAATGAGCAGTTCTTC
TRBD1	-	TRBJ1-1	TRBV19	CATTLQGTGLTEAFF	TGTGCCACCACCTTGCAAGGGACAGGACTCACTGAAGCTTTCTTT
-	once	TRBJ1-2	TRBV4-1	CASSQGGRTVDNYGYTF	TGCGCCAGCAGCCAAGGGGGGCGGACAGTCGATAACTATGGCTACACCTTC